This passage covers 8 T cell receptor beta chains from one sample sequenced in a study of cytomegalovirus exposure and HLA in healthy donors. Vbeta (60) and Jbeta (13) primers were used in the PCR. TCRdb's copy holds only in-frame clones and misses some; the assay was immunoSEQ multiplex PCR. The data hold under 200,000 clones, with approximately 85% observed a single time. The sequencing input was PBMCs. Receptor source: a woman in her forties or fifties in good health and CMV-seronegative.

This sequence joins TRBV2 and TRBJ2-7; 9 bases are shared with TRBD1. After removal of 4 bases from V and 2 bases from J, the junction contained 3 bases not matched to a gene. CDR3 length: 14 residues. Germline-derived CDR1 and CDR2 are SNHLY and FYNNEI. The CDR3 loop is CASSGGTGPYEQYF. Written as DNA, the CDR3 is TGTGCCAGCAGTGGGGGGACAGGGCCCTACGAGCAGTACTTC.

The chain joins TRBV27 to TRBJ2-7, with 7 positions matching TRBD1. Germline CDR1 reads MNHEY; CDR2 reads SMNVEV (reference sequence). The CDR3 is 15 amino acids. V lost 8 bases, J lost 2 bases, and 12 bases stayed unmatched. CDR3 sequence reads: CASRRTGTVAYEQYF. The DNA for the CDR3 is TGTGCCAGCCGACGGACCGGGACAGTCGCCTACGAGCAGTACTTC.

DNA for the CDR3: TGTGCCAGCAGCAAATCTCGGAGGTCAACACAGAAGCTAGCCAAAAACATTCAGTACTTC. Amino acid sequence: CASSKSRRSTQKLAKNIQYF. The chain joins TRBV21-1 to TRBJ2-4; the table assigns TRBD2, which was not confirmed against the DNA. TRBV21-1 is assigned pseudogene status. This CDR3 comprises 20 residues.

The V gene is TRBV28, the J gene TRBJ2-3; TRBD2 matches at 10 bases. CDR1 is MDHEN and CDR2 is SYDVKM in the germline V gene. The CDR3 consists of 15 residues. Trimming removed 3 bases from V and 2 bases from J; junction bases left unmatched: 2. CDR3 bases: TGTGCCAGCAGTTTGGGACTAGCGAACACAGATACGCAGTATTTT. Protein sequence: CASSLGLANTDTQYF.

The chain is built from TRBV2 and TRBJ2-6; maybe TRBD1 (6 bases). The CDR3 is made up of 15 amino acids. Between the trimmed V and J ends, which lost 2 bases and 3 bases, there was a span of 8 bases. CDR1 is SNHLY, CDR2 FYNNEI, per germline. The CDR3, as DNA: TGTGCCAGCAGTGAACAGGGGAATGGGGCCAACGTCCTGACTTTC. Its protein product is CASSEQGNGANVLTF.

The rearrangement uses TRBV18 and TRBJ1-2; no firm D call. Between the trimmed V and J ends, which lost 6 bases and 4 bases, there was a span of 12 bases. This CDR3 is built from 13 residues. Germline CDR1 is KGHSH and CDR2 is LQKENI. DNA of the CDR3: TGTGCCAGCTCGCTAAGAGAGGGCTATGGCTACACCTTC. Translated: CASSLREGYGYTF.

The V and J genes are TRBV5-1 and TRBJ2-7, with 9 bases lining up with TRBD2. The J call may be wrong; the DNA end is better matched by TRBJ2-1. This CDR3 is built from 16 residues. CDR1 SGHRS and CDR2 YFSETQ come from the germline V gene. The CDR3 bases are TGCGCCAGCAGCTTGGGACTAGCGGCAACCTACAATGAGCAGTTCTTC. Translating gives CASSLGLAATYNEQFF.

V gene TRBV27 combines with J gene TRBJ1-5; the D is unclear. Germline V gives CDR1 MNHEY, CDR2 SMNVEV (reference sequence). This CDR3 is 14 amino acids long. The germline V and J ends were trimmed by 4 bases and 3 bases, with 10 bases remaining between them. This CDR3 reads CASSSQNLNQPQHF. The CDR3 DNA reads TGTGCCAGCAGTTCACAGAACCTCAATCAGCCCCAGCATTTT.